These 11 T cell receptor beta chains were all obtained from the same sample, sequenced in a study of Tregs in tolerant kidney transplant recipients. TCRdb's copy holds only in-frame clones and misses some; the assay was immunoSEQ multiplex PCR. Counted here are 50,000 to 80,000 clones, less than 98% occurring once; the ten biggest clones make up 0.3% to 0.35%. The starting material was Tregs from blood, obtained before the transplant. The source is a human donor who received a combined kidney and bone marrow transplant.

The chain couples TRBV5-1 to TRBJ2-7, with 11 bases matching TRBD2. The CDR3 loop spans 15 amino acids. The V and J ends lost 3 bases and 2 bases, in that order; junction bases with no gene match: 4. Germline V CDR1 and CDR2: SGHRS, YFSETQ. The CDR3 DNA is TGCGCCAGCAGCTATGGACTAGCGGGCCCCTACGAGCAGTACTTC. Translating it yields CASSYGLAGPYEQYF.

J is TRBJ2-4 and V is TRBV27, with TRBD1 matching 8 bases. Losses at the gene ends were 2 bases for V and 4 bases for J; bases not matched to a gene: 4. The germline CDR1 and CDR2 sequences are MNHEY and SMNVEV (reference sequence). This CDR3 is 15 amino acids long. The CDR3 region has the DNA TGTGCCAGCAGTTTACGGTGGACAGGGAAAAACATTCAGTACTTC. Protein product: CASSLRWTGKNIQYF.

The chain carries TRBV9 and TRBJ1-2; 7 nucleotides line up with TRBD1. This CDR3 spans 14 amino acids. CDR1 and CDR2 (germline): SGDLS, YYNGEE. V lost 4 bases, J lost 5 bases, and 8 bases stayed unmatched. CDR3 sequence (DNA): TGTGCCAGCAGCCCAGGACAGGTGTTGTATGGCTACACCTTC. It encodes CASSPGQVLYGYTF. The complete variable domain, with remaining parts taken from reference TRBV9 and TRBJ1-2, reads DSGVTQTPKHLITATGQRVTLRCSPRSGDLSVYWYQQSLDQGLQFLIQYYNGEERAKGNILERFSAQQFPDLHSELNLSSLELGDSALYFCASSPGQVLYGYTFGSGTRLTVV.

The CDR3 here is CASSSLQYTYNEQFF. The CDR3 DNA follows: TGTGCCAGCAGTTCCCTCCAATACACCTACAATGAGCAGTTCTTC. The chain uses TRBV6-5 and TRBJ2-1; no definite D call. V was pared by 4 bases and J by 2 bases, with 12 bases between. This CDR3 has 15 amino acids. CDR1 and CDR2 (germline): MNHEY, SVGAGI.

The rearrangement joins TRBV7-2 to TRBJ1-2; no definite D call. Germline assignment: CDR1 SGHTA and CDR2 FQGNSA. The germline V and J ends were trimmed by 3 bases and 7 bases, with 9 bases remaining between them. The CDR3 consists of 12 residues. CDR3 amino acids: CASSFQTSGYTF. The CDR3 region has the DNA TGTGCCAGCAGCTTCCAAACAAGTGGCTACACCTTC. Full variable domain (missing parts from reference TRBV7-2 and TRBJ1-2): GAGVSQSPSNKVTEKGKDVELRCDPISGHTALYWYRQSLGQGLEFLIYFQGNSAPDKSGLPSDRFSAERTGGSVSTLTIQRTQQEDSAVYLCASSFQTSGYTFGSGTRLTVV.

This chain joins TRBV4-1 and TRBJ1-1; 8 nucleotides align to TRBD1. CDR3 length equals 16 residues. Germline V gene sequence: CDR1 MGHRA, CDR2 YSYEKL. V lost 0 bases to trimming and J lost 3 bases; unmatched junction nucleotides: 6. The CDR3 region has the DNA TGCGCCAGCAGCCAAGAACCCCACAGGGGGGACACTGAAGCTTTCTTT. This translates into CASSQEPHRGDTEAFF.

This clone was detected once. DNA of the CDR3: TGTGCCAGCAGCTTAGGTGGGACTATGAGGAATGAGCAGTTCTTC. Translation: CASSLGGTMRNEQFF. This chain links TRBV7-2 with TRBJ2-1; 7 bases match TRBD2. The germline V gene encodes CDR1 SGHTA and CDR2 FQGNSA. With 1 base clipped from V and 7 bases from J, the junction kept 7 bases outside the gene matches. This CDR3 comprises 15 residues.

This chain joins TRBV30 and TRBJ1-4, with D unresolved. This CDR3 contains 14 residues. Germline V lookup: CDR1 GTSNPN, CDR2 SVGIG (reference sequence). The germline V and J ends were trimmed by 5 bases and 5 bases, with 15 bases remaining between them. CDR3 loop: CAWEHRVQNEKLFF. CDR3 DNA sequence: TGTGCCTGGGAGCACCGGGTCCAGAATGAAAAACTGTTTTTT.

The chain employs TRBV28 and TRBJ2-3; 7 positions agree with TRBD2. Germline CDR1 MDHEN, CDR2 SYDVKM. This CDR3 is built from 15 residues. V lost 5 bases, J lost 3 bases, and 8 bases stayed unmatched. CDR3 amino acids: CASSRPGLRTDTQYF. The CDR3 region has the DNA TGTGCCAGCAGTCGACCGGGACTAAGAACAGATACGCAGTATTTT.

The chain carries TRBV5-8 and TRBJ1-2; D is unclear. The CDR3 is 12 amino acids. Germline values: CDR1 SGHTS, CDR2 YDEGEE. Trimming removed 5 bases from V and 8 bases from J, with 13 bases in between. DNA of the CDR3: TGTGCCAGCAGAAAAAAGAACCGGGGCTACACCTTC. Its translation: CASRKKNRGYTF.

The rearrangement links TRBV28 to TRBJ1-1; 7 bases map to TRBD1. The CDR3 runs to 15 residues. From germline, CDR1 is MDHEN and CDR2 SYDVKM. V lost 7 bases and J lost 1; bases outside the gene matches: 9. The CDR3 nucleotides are TGTGCCAGCAAGCGCAGAGGGGGCTGGAACACTGAAGCTTTCTTT. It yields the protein CASKRRGGWNTEAFF.